This is a list of T cell receptor beta chains from one sample in a study of neoadjuvant nivolumab and ipilimumab in lung cancer. Clones were read by immunoSEQ multiplex PCR, and TCRdb kept only the in-frame ones, dropping some. The sample lists 7,700 or so clones; around 86% were seen once. Source: tumor tissue, taken after neoadjuvant nivolumab, alone or with ipilimumab, at or shortly before surgery. The origin of the receptors is an adult with non-small cell lung cancer. Some clones in this sample may be carry-over from other donors' samples. The CDR3 runs from the conserved cysteine through the conserved F or W. The D gene is left open where the match is weak. Rows may omit the clone size; those that give it use once, few, many or a size class.

TRBJ2-2	NA	TRBV5-5	NA	TGTGCCAGCAGCTTGGCGGGGAACACCGGGGAGCTGTTTTTT	CASSLAGNTGELFF
TRBJ2-1	TRBD2	TRBV6-5	NA	TGTGCCAGCAGTTACTCTCCGGGACTAGAGGAGTTCTTC	CASSYSPGLEEFF
TRBJ1-1	TRBD1	TRBV5-6	NA	TGTGCCAGCAGCTTGGCGACAGGGGAAGCTTTCTTT	CASSLATGEAFF
TRBJ2-2	NA	TRBV5-1	NA	TGCGCCAGCAGCTTGCAGGGGATGAACACCGGGGAGCTGTTTTTT	CASSLQGMNTGELFF
TRBJ2-1	TRBD2	TRBV5-4	few	TGTGCCAGCAGCTTGTCGGGGGGGCTATACAATGAGCAGTTCTTC	CASSLSGGLYNEQFF
TRBJ2-5	TRBD1	TRBV25-1	NA	TGTGCCAGCAGAAGGACAGGGTCAGAGACCCAGTACTTC	CASRRTGSETQYF
TRBJ2-6	NA	TRBV7-2	NA	TGTGCCAGCAGCTTATCCTCTGGGGCCAACGTCCTGACTTTC	CASSLSSGANVLTF
TRBJ2-2	TRBD2	TRBV5-1	NA	TGCGCCAGCAGCTTGGAGGGACTAGCGGGAGGCCGGACCGGGGAGCTGTTTTTT	CASSLEGLAGGRTGELFF
TRBJ1-2	NA	TRBV27	once	TGTGCCAGCAGTTTATCGATATTAAACTATGGCTACACCTTC	CASSLSILNYGYTF
TRBJ2-5	TRBD2	TRBV5-4	NA	TGTGCCAGCAGCTTGGTTAGCGGGAGGGCGGAGACCCAGTACTTC	CASSLVSGRAETQYF
TRBJ2-7	TRBD2	TRBV30	NA	TGTGCCTGGACTAGCGGGAGGGGGATTTCCTACGAGCAGTACTTC	CAWTSGRGISYEQYF
TRBJ1-1	NA	TRBV29-1	NA	TGCAGCGTTGAAGATCTTTCAGGGTTTGGTGAAGCTTTCTTT	CSVEDLSGFGEAFF
TRBJ1-1	NA	TRBV18	NA	TGTGCCAGCTCACCAGGGACCTACACTGAAGCTTTCTTT	CASSPGTYTEAFF
TRBJ2-1	NA	TRBV27	NA	TGTGCCAGCAGACTAGTACCCAATGAGCAGTTCTTC	CASRLVPNEQFF
TRBJ2-7	TRBD1	TRBV19	NA	TGTGCCAGTAGTGGACAGGGCGGCGAGCAGTACTTC	CASSGQGGEQYF
TRBJ2-3	NA	TRBV25-1	few	TGTGCCAGCACCCCAAGGACAGACCCCACAGATACGCAGTATTTT	CASTPRTDPTDTQYF
TRBJ2-5	NA	TRBV5-4	NA	TGTGCCAGCAGCTCACCCCGCGGGATGGCGGGGGAGACCCAGTACTTC	CASSSPRGMAGETQYF
TRBJ2-5	NA	TRBV6-5	NA	TGTGCCACCGGAGTAGGGGAGACCCAGTACTTC	CATGVGETQYF
TRBJ1-2	TRBD1	TRBV10-1	NA	TGCGCCAGCAGTGAGTCCGACAGGGGGGACGGCTACACCTTC	CASSESDRGDGYTF
TRBJ2-7	NA	TRBV5-6	once	TGTGCCAGCAGCTTTTTTCCGAGTCTGGACTACGAGCAGTACTTC	CASSFFPSLDYEQYF
TRBJ2-2	TRBD2	TRBV9	NA	TGTGCCAGCAGCCCCCGTGGGGCGGGAGGCACCGGGGAGCTGTTTTTT	CASSPRGAGGTGELFF
TRBJ1-1	NA	TRBV5-1	NA	TGCGCCAGCAGCTTGGTACCCTTCGCTGAAGCTTTCTTT	CASSLVPFAEAFF
TRBJ2-7	NA	TRBV5-1	NA	TGCGCCAGCAGCTTGGGGCAGAACAACGAGCAGTACTTC	CASSLGQNNEQYF
TRBJ2-3	TRBD1	TRBV5-6	NA	TGTGCCAGCAGCAACGACAGGGGGATACTTACAGATACGCAGTATTTT	CASSNDRGILTDTQYF
TRBJ2-3	NA	TRBV9	NA	TGTGCCAGCAGCCAGGGTACCGATACGCAGTATTTT	CASSQGTDTQYF
TRBJ2-7	TRBD2	TRBV7-8	NA	TGTGCCAGCAGCTTTCCTAGCGGGCACGAGCAGTACTTC	CASSFPSGHEQYF
TRBJ2-7	NA	TRBV5-1	NA	TGCGCCAGCAGCTTGTCGCAGGGGCCCAACGAGCAGTACTTC	CASSLSQGPNEQYF
TRBJ2-5	TRBD2	TRBV29-1	NA	TGCAGCGTTCCGTGGCGGGAGGACCAAGAGACCCAGTACTTC	CSVPWREDQETQYF
TRBJ1-5	NA	TRBV6-6	NA	TGTGCCAGCAGCCCAATACAGCTTAGCAATCAGCCCCAGCATTTT	CASSPIQLSNQPQHF
TRBJ1-2	NA	TRBV6-1	NA	TGTGCCAGCAGTGAAGGAGAAAACTATGGCTACACCTTC	CASSEGENYGYTF
TRBJ2-7	NA	TRBV18	NA	TGTGCCAGCTCACCAGGCTTCAGGGGCGAGCAGTACTTC	CASSPGFRGEQYF